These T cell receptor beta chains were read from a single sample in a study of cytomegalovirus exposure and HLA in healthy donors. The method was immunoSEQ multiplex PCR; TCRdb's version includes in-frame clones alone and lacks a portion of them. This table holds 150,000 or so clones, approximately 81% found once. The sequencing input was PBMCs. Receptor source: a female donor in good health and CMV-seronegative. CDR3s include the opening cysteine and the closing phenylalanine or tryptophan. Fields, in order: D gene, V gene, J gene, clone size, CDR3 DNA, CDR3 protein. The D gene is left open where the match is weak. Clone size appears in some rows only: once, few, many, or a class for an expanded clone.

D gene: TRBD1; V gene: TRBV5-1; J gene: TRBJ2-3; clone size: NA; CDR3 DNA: TGCGCCAGCAGCTTGAGGGACAGGGAGGTCGATACGCAGTATTTT; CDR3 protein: CASSLRDREVDTQYF
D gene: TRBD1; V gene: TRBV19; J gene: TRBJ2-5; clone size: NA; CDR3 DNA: TGTGCCAGTGGACAGGGGGGAACCCAGTACTTC; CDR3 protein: CASGQGGTQYF
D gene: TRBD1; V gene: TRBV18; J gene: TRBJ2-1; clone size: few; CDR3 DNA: TGTGCCAGCTCACCGGGACAGGGAGGGTACAATGAGCAGTTCTTC; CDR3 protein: CASSPGQGGYNEQFF
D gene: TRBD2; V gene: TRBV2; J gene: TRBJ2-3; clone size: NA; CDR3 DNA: TGTGCCAGCTTTAGCGGGCGCCTCACAGATACGCAGTATTTT; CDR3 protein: CASFSGRLTDTQYF
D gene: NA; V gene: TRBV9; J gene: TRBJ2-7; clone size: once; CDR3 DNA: TGTGCCAGCAGCCCACACAGGGATGTGACCGGCGAGCAGTACTTC; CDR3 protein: CASSPHRDVTGEQYF
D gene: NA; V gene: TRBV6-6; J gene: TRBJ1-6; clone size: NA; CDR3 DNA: TGTGCCAGCAGTGAGGGGGGGCGGACTAATTCACCCCTCCACTTT; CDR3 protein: CASSEGGRTNSPLHF
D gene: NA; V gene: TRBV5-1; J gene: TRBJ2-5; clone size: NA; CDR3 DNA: TGCGCCAGCAGCTTGGGGGGGCAACAAGAGACCCAGTACTTC; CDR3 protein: CASSLGGQQETQYF
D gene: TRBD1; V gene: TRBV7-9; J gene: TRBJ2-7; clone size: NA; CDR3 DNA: TGTGCCAGCAGCTTAAACCCTGAGGGGGCCTACGAGCAGTGCTTC; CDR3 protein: CASSLNPEGAYEQCF
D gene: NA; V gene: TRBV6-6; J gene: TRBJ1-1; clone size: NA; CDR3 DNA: TGTGCCAGCGGGGGGGTTGGTACTGAAGCTTTCTTT; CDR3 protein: CASGGVGTEAFF
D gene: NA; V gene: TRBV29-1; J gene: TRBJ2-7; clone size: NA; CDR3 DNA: TGCAGCGTTGGGGAACAGGGTTTCGACGAGCAGTACTTC; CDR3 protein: CSVGEQGFDEQYF
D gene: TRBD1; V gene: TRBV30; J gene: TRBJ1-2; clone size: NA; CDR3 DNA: TGTGCCTGGAGTCGGACAGGGAAGATGTATGGCTACACCTTC; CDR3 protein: CAWSRTGKMYGYTF
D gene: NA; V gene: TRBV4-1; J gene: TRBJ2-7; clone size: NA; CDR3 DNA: TGCGCCAGCAGCCAAGTAGCGGCCCAGTACGAGCAGTACTTC; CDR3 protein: CASSQVAAQYEQYF
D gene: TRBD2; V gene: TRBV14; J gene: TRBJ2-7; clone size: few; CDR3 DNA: TGTGCCAGCAGCCAAGGTCGGAGCGGGAGAATAGAAGAGCAGTACTTC; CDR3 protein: CASSQGRSGRIEEQYF
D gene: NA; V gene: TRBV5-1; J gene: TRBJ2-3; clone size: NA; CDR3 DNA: TGCGCCAGCAGCACGTCGGGGACACCGATCCCCTATACGCAGTATTTT; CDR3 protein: CASSTSGTPIPYTQYF
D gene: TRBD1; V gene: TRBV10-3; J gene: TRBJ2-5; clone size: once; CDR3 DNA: TGTGCCATCCCTCTAGTGGACAGGGTTTTATATTTTAAAGAGACCCAGTACTTC; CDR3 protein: CAIPLVDRVLYFKETQYF
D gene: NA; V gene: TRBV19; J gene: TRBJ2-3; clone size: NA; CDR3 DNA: TGTGCCAGTAGACCCAGGGGCCGTGGCACAGATACGCAGTATTTT; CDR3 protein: CASRPRGRGTDTQYF
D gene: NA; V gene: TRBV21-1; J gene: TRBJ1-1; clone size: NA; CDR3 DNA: TGTGCCAGCAGACAGGATCTCACTGAAGCTTTCTTT; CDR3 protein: CASRQDLTEAFF
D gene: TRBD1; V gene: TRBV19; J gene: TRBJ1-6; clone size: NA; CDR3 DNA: TGTGCCAGTAGTACCACCGGGACAGGAAATTCACCCCTCCACTTT; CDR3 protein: CASSTTGTGNSPLHF
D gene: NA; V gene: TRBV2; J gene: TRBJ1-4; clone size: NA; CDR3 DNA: TGTGCCAGCAGTGTTGGGACAACGGTTGGGGAAAAACTGTTTTTT; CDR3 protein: CASSVGTTVGEKLFF
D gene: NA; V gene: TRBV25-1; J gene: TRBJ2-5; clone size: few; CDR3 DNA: TGTGCCAGCAGTGAAGGGGGCAGTTGGGCAGGTACCCAGTACTTC; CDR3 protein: CASSEGGSWAGTQYF
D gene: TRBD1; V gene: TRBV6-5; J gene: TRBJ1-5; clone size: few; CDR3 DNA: TGTGCCAGCAGATCACATACAGGGGGCGGTCAGCCCCAGCATTTT; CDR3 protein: CASRSHTGGGQPQHF
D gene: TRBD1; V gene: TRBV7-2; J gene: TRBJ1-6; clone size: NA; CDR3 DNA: TGTGCCAGCAGGAAAGACAGGGGTTTGAATTCACCCCTCCACTTT; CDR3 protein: CASRKDRGLNSPLHF
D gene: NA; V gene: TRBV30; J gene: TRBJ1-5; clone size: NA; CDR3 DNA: TGTGCCTGGAGCCAGGGCCCAAATCAGCCCCAGCATTTT; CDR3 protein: CAWSQGPNQPQHF
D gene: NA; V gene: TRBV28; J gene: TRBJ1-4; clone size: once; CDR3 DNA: TGTGCCACCGAGGGTGCGCCTAATGAAAAACTGTTTTTT; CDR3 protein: CATEGAPNEKLFF
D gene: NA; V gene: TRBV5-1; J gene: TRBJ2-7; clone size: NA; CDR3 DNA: TGCGCCAGCAGCTTGGTTGCGCCGAACTCCTACGAGCAGTACTTC; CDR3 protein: CASSLVAPNSYEQYF
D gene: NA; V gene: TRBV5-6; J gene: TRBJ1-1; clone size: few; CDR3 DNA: TGTGCCAGCAGTTACGGGACACGACAGGACGGCACTGAAGCTTTCTTT; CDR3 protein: CASSYGTRQDGTEAFF
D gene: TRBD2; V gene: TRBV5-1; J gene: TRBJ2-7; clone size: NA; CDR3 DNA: TGCGCCAGCAGCCAGAGGGTAACCGGGACTAGCGGCAATTTTACCTACGAGCAGTACTTC; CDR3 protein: CASSQRVTGTSGNFTYEQYF
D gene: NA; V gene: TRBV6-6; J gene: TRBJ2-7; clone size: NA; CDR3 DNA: TGTGCCAGCAGTTACGCACAGAGCTCCTACGAGCAGTACTTC; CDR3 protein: CASSYAQSSYEQYF
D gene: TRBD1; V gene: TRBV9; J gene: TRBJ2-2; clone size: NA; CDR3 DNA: TGTGCCAGCAGCGCCCCCAGGGGGTACACCGGGGAGCTGTTTTTT; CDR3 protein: CASSAPRGYTGELFF
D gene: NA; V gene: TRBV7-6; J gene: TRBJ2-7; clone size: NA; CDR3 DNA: TGTGCCAGCAGTTGGACAGCGAGCTCCTACGAGCAGTACTTC; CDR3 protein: CASSWTASSYEQYF
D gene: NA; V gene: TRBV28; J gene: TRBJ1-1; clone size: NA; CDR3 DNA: TGTGCCAGCAGTCCGGCGGACTTGAACACTGAAGCTTTCTTT; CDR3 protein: CASSPADLNTEAFF
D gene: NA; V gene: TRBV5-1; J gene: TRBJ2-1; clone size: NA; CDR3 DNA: TGCGCCAGCAGCTTGGTCTTGGGACAAGACAATGAGCAGTTCTTC; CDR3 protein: CASSLVLGQDNEQFF
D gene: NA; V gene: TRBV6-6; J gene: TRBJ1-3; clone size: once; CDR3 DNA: TGTGCCAGCACCGCGGAGGGAAACACCATATATTTT; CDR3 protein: CASTAEGNTIYF
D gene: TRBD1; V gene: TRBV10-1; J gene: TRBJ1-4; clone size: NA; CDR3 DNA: TGCGCCAGCAGTGAGGGGACAGGGATGACTAATGAAAAACTGTTTTTT; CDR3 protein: CASSEGTGMTNEKLFF
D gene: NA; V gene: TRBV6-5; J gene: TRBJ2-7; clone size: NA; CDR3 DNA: TGTGCCAGCGGAGTGGCGCCCTACGAGCAGTACTTC; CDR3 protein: CASGVAPYEQYF
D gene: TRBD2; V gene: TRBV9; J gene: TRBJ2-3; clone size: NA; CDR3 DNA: TGTGCCAGCAGCGTAGGGACTAGCGGGGGGGGTTATTCTAGCACAGATACGCAGTATTTT; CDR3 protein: CASSVGTSGGGYSSTDTQYF
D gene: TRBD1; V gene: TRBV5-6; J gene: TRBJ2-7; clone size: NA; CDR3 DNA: TGTGCCAGCAGCTCATACGGGACAGGGATCAACGAGCAGTACTTC; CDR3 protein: CASSSYGTGINEQYF
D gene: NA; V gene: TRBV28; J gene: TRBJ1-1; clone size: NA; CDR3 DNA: TGTGCCAGCTTAAGGGGGACACAGTACACTGAAGCTTTCTTT; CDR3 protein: CASLRGTQYTEAFF
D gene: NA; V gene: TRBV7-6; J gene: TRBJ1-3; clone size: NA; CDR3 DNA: TGTGCCAGCAGCCTCAGCGATGGAAACACCATATATTTT; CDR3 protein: CASSLSDGNTIYF
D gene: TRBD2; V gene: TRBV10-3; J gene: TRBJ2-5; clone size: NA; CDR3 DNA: TGTGCCATCAGTGACGGGACTAGCGTGGGGGGATTGGAGACCCAGTACTTC; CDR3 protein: CAISDGTSVGGLETQYF
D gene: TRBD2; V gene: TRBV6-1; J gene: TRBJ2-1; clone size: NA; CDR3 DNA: TGTGCCAGCAGTGACCAGCGGGAGAGGGGCAATGAGCAGTTCTTC; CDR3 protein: CASSDQRERGNEQFF
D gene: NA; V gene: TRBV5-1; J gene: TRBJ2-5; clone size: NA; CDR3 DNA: TGCGCCAGCAGCTTGACAAAGTCGGGAGAGACCCAGTACTTC; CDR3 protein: CASSLTKSGETQYF
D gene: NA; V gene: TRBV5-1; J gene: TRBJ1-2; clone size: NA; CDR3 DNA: TGCGCCAGCAGCTTGGGGGACAAGTATGGCTACACCTTC; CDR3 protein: CASSLGDKYGYTF
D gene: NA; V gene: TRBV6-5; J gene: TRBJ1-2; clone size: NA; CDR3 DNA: TGTGCCAGCAGTTATTTCAGCAGGGGCTATGGCTACACCTTC; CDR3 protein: CASSYFSRGYGYTF
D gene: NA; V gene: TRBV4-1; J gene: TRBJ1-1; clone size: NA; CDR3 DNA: TGCGCCAGCAGCCAAGAGCTCCACACCAACACTGAAGCTTTCTTT; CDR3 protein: CASSQELHTNTEAFF
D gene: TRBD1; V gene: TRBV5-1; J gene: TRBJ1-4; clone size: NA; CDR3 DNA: TGCGCCAGCAGCCCCTCCGGGACAGCTAATGAAAAACTGTTTTTT; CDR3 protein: CASSPSGTANEKLFF
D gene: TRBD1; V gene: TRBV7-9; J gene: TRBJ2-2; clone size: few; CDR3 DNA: TGTGCCAGCTCACAAGGGGGGACAGGCGCGAACACCGGGGAGCTGTTTTTT; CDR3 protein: CASSQGGTGANTGELFF
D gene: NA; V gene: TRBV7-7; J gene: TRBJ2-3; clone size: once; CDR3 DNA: TGTGCTAGCAGCTTAGGAGGCAGGGGGGGCACAGATACGCAGTATTTT; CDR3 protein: CASSLGGRGGTDTQYF
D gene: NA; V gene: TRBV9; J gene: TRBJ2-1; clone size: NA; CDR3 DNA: TGTGCCAGCAGCGTAGAGAGCTATGAGCAGTTCTTC; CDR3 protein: CASSVESYEQFF
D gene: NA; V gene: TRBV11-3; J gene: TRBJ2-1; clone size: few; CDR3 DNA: TGTGCCAGCAGCTTAATCTTCGGGGACTCCAATGAGCAGTTCTTC; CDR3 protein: CASSLIFGDSNEQFF
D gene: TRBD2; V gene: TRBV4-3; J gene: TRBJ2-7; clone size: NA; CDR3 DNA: TGCGCCAGCAGCCCAGGCGGGGGGGGAGGGATCTACGAGCAGTACTTC; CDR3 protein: CASSPGGGGGIYEQYF
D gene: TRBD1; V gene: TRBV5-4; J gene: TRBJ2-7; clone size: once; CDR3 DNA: TGTGCCAGCAACAGACAGGGGGCTTACGAGCAGTACTTC; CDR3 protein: CASNRQGAYEQYF